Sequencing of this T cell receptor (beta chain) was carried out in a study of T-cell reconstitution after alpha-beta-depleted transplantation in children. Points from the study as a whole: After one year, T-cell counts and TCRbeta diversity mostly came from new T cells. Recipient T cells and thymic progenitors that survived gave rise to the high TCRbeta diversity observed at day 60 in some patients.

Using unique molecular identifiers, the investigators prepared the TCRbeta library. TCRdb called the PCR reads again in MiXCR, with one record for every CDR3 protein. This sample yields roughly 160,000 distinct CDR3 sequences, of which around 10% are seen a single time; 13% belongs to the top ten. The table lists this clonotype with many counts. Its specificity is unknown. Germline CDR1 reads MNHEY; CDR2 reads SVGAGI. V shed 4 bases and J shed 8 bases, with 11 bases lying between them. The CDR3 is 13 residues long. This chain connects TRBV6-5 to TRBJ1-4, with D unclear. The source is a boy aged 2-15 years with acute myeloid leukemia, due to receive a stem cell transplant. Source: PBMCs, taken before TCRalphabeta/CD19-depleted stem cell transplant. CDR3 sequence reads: CASSSTVEEKLFF. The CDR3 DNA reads TGTGCCAGCAGTTCTACAGTGGAGGAAAAACTGTTTTTT.